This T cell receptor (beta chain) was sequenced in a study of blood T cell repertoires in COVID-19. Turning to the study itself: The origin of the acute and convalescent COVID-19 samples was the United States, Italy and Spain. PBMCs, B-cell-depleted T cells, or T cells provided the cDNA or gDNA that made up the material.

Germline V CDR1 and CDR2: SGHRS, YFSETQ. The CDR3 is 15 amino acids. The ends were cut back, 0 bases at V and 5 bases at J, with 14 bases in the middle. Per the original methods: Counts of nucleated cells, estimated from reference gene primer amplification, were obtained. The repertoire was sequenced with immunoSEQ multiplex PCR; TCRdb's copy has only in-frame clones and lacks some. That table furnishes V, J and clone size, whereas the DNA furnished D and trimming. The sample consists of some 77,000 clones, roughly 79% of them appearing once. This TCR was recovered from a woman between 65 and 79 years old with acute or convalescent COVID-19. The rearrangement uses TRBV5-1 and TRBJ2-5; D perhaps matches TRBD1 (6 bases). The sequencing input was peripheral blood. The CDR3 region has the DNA TGCGCCAGCAGCTTGGCCGGGACATCTGGGGAGACCCAGTACTTC. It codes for CASSLAGTSGETQYF.